The rows below give T cell receptor beta chains drawn from one sample of a study of OX40 agonist ivuxolimab in advanced cancers. Sequencing used immunoSEQ multiplex PCR; TCRdb keeps in-frame clones, though not all of them. The sample includes 85,000 to 100,000 clones, roughly nine tenths seen only once; the top ten take 0.25% to 0.35%. This specimen was CD4+ or CD8+ T cells sorted from blood, taken in a trial of the OX40 agonist ivuxolimab. Receptors were obtained from an adult with an advanced solid tumor such as melanoma, head and neck, liver or kidney cancer. CDR3s include the opening cysteine and the closing phenylalanine or tryptophan. The D gene is left open where the match is weak. Expanded clones get a size class; other rows say once, few or many, or leave the size out.

clone size	J gene	V gene	D gene	CDR3 protein	CDR3 DNA
NA	TRBJ2-7	TRBV19	TRBD2	CASRPSGTSYEQYF	TGTGCCAGTAGGCCTAGCGGGACCTCCTACGAGCAGTACTTC
NA	TRBJ1-2	TRBV7-2	TRBD1	CASSSGTAPGYTF	TGTGCCAGCAGCTCAGGGACAGCGCCCGGCTACACCTTC
few	TRBJ2-7	TRBV5-1	NA	CASSSTYPNRALREQYF	TGCGCCAGCAGTTCTACGTACCCCAACAGGGCTCTACGGGAGCAGTACTTC
once	TRBJ2-3	TRBV18	TRBD1	CASSPLQGAGTDTQYF	TGTGCCAGCTCACCACTGCAGGGGGCTGGCACAGATACGCAGTATTTT
few	TRBJ2-7	TRBV10-3	TRBD1	CAISESLDRGGEQYF	TGTGCCATCAGTGAGTCCCTGGACAGGGGTGGCGAGCAGTACTTC
NA	TRBJ1-2	TRBV5-5	NA	CASSPWPGQGYTF	TGTGCCAGCAGCCCCTGGCCAGGTCAGGGCTACACCTTC
NA	TRBJ2-1	TRBV5-4	NA	CASSLAGGNEQFF	TGTGCCAGCAGCTTGGCCGGAGGCAATGAGCAGTTCTTC
NA	TRBJ2-3	TRBV18	TRBD2	CASSPGLAGTLGTDTQYF	TGTGCCAGCTCACCTGGACTAGCTGGAACCCTTGGGACAGATACGCAGTATTTT
NA	TRBJ1-5	TRBV7-2	NA	CASSLSPLGQPQHF	TGTGCCAGCAGCCTAAGCCCCCTCGGTCAGCCCCAGCATTTT
NA	TRBJ2-7	TRBV2	TRBD2	CASSPNSGSYEQYF	TGTGCCAGCAGTCCTAATAGCGGGAGCTACGAGCAGTACTTC
NA	TRBJ2-6	TRBV6-1	NA	CASSSHDKAVLTF	TGTGCCAGCAGTTCCCACGACAAAGCCGTCCTGACTTTC
NA	TRBJ1-6	TRBV4-1	NA	CASSQPLGGSYNSPLHF	TGCGCCAGCAGCCAACCTCTGGGTGGTTCCTATAATTCACCCCTCCACTTT
NA	TRBJ2-1	TRBV5-1	TRBD2	CASSVTSGSSYNEQFF	TGCGCCAGCAGCGTTACTAGCGGCAGCTCCTACAATGAGCAGTTCTTC
NA	TRBJ2-7	TRBV28	NA	CASRSGSLYEQYF	TGTGCCAGCAGATCCGGGTCCCTCTACGAGCAGTACTTC
NA	TRBJ2-3	TRBV4-3	NA	CASSQDWRSSDTQYF	TGCGCCAGCAGCCAAGACTGGAGGTCTTCAGATACGCAGTATTTT
NA	TRBJ2-6	TRBV5-6	NA	CASILIGGSSGANVLTF	TGTGCCAGCATCCTGATTGGAGGCTCCTCTGGGGCCAACGTCCTGACTTTC
NA	TRBJ2-1	TRBV28	NA	CASSQSGRSSYNEQFF	TGTGCCAGCAGTCAGTCAGGGCGTAGCTCCTACAATGAGCAGTTCTTC